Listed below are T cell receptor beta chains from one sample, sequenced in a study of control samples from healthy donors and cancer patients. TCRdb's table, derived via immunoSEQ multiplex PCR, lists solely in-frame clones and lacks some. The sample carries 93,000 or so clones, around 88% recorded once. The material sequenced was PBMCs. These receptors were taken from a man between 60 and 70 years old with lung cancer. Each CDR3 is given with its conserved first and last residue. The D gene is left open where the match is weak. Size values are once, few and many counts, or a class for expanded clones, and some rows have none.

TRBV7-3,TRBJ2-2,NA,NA,TGTGCCAGCAGCGAGGGGTACGGGGAGCTGTTTTTT,CASSEGYGELFF
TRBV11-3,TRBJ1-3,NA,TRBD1,TGTGCCAGCAGCTTAACAGGGGGATTCGAGGGAAACACCATATATTTT,CASSLTGGFEGNTIYF
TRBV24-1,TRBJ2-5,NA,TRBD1,TGTGCCACCAGTGACCCACCGGGACAGGCTTCCCAAGAGACCCAGTACTTC,CATSDPPGQASQETQYF
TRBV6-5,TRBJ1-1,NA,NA,TGTGCCAGCAGCGGCCGTGGAGGGGGTTCCCGCCAAGCTTTCTTT,CASSGRGGGSRQAFF
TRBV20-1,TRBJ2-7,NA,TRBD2,TGCAGTGCTAGTGGTGGGGTAGCGGGGAGTTACGAGCAGTACTTC,CSASGGVAGSYEQYF
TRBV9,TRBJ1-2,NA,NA,TGTGCCAGTCAAGATCCTATGGCTACCTATGGCTACACCTTC,CASQDPMATYGYTF
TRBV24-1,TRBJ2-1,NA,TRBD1,TGTGCCACCAGTGATTTGCCCGGACAGGGAGGCGGCAATGAGCAGTTCTTC,CATSDLPGQGGGNEQFF
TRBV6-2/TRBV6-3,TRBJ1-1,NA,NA,TGTGCCAGCAGTTACAGGGCAGGGGAAGCGAACACTGAAGCTTTCTTT,CASSYRAGEANTEAFF
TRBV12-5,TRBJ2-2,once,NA,TGTGCTAGTGGTTTGGTAGAAGATGGGACCCCAGCACCCGGGGAGCTGTTTTTT,CASGLVEDGTPAPGELFF
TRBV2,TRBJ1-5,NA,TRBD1,TGTGCCAGCAGTTTCGGACAGGGGGATCAGCCCCAGCATTTT,CASSFGQGDQPQHF
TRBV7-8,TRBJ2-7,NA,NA,TGTGCCAGCAGCTCCTTTACAGGAATTGGCTACGAGCAGTACTTC,CASSSFTGIGYEQYF
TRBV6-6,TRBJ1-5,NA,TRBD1,TGTGCCAGCAGTTACCCAGGGGGCGGCAATCAGCCCCAGCATTTT,CASSYPGGGNQPQHF